The next 26 T cell receptor beta chains were all read from a single sample in a study of cytomegalovirus exposure and HLA in healthy donors (dated by TCRdb to about 2017). Library preparation was by the immunoSEQ multiplex PCR assay. For the multiplex PCR, a mixture combining 60 forward primers for TCR Vbeta segments and 13 reverse primers for TCR Jbeta segments was used. Imported from immuneACCESS, the table was reduced by TCRdb to in-frame sequences with V and J called. These copies leave out some clones; in studies compared against another copy, an unresolved V gene accounts for under half, and the cause of the remainder is not known. Across this sample there are 100,000 to 150,000 clones, with around 81% seen only once. The ten largest clones add up to around 2.2% of the sample. Sequences were obtained from PBMCs. The receptors stem from a woman between 35 and 50 years old in good health and CMV-seronegative.

This clone was seen a single time. This chain uses TRBV28 with TRBJ2-1, with a tentative D call TRBD2 (5 bases). This CDR3 spans 15 amino acids. Germline V CDR1 and CDR2: MDHEN, SYDVKM. Trimming shortened V by 7 bases and J by 0 bases, and 13 bases separated the two germline ends. The CDR3, as DNA: TGTGCCAGCACCCCTTTAGGGAGCTCCTACAATGAGCAGTTCTTC. Protein sequence: CASTPLGSSYNEQFF.

This sequence joins TRBV10-3 and TRBJ2-7; D is undetermined. Germline-derived CDR1 and CDR2 are ENHRY and SYGVKD. V was trimmed by 3 bases and J by 3 bases, leaving 15 bases between them. The CDR3 extends over 15 amino acids. Here the CDR3 reads CAISDTLPSFYEQYF. The CDR3 nucleotides are TGTGCCATCAGTGATACTCTACCAAGTTTCTACGAGCAGTACTTC.

V and J are TRBV5-1 and TRBJ1-3, with unresolved D. CDR1 is SGHRS, CDR2 YFSETQ, per germline. The CDR3 extends over 14 amino acids. Trimming removed 0 bases from V and 8 bases from J, with 12 bases in between. In nucleotides, the CDR3 is TGCGCCAGCAGCTTGGGCATGAGGGAAGACACCATATATTTT. Protein sequence: CASSLGMREDTIYF.

This clone was detected only once. DNA for the CDR3: TGTGCCAGCAACCAAATGAGCTACGAGCAGTACTTC. Translating it yields CASNQMSYEQYF. The chain recombines TRBV28 with TRBJ2-7; D is unresolved. The CDR3 has 12 residues. The V gene lost 7 bases and the J gene lost 3 bases, with 10 bases spanning the gap. Germline V gene data show CDR1 as MDHEN and CDR2 as SYDVKM.

The chain employs TRBV9 and TRBJ2-7; maybe TRBD2 (6 bases). The V end lost 3 bases, the J end lost 2 bases, and 21 bases lay between the germline ends. The CDR3 covers 17 residues. Germline loops: CDR1 SGDLS, CDR2 YYNGEE. The CDR3: CASSAGSGDGLTYEQYF. CDR3 coding DNA: TGTGCCAGCAGCGCCGGTTCGGGGGACGGACTTACCTACGAGCAGTACTTC.

Only a few counts were recorded for this clone. This rearrangement joins TRBV18 to TRBJ2-7; 9 nucleotides match TRBD2. J was trimmed by 12 bases and V by 0 bases; bases with no gene match: 12. The CDR3 has 15 residues. The germline V gene has CDR1 KGHSH and CDR2 LQKENI. In nucleotides, the CDR3 is TGTGCCAGCTCACCACCATTAAGCGGGGGGCAAGTGATGTACTTC. This codes for CASSPPLSGGQVMYF.

J is TRBJ2-1 and V is TRBV5-1, with TRBD1 matching over 8 bases. This CDR3 has 15 residues. Germline loops: CDR1 SGHRS, CDR2 YFSETQ. V lost 9 bases and J lost 0; bases outside the gene matches: 8. CDR3 DNA sequence: TGCGCCACCAAACAGGGGGTTAGCTCCTACAATGAGCAGTTCTTC. This sequence encodes CATKQGVSSYNEQFF. The full variable domain, rest sourced from reference TRBV5-1 and TRBJ2-1, is KAGVTQTPRYLIKTRGQQVTLSCSPISGHRSVSWYQQTPGQGLQFLFEYFSETQRNKGNFPGRFSGRQFSNSRSEMNVSTLELGDSALYLCATKQGVSSYNEQFFGPGTRLTVL.

The chain joins TRBV13 to TRBJ2-1, with 9 bases lining up with TRBD2. The CDR3 consists of 15 residues. Germline lookup yields CDR1 PRHDT and CDR2 FYEKMQ (reference sequence). Trimming removed 4 bases from V and 6 bases from J; junction bases left unmatched: 7. The CDR3 here is CASSSIAGDLNEQFF. The CDR3 DNA reads TGTGCCAGCAGCTCTATAGCGGGAGACCTCAATGAGCAGTTCTTC.

V is TRBV6-5 and J is TRBJ1-6; a possible D gene is TRBD1 (5 bases). This CDR3 contains 13 residues. Germline CDR1 is MNHEY and CDR2 is SVGAGI. The V and J ends lost 4 bases and 12 bases respectively, with 13 bases between them. CDR3 in amino acids: CASSSDRHLPLHF. The CDR3, as DNA: TGTGCCAGCAGTTCTGACAGACACTTACCCCTCCACTTT.

As concerns this clone: Germline is not matched at one junction end, which may reflect a read error. The chain is built from TRBV7-9 and TRBJ1-5; possibly TRBD1 for D (5 bases). Germline CDR1 is SEHNR and CDR2 is FQNEAQ (reference sequence). This CDR3 is 18 amino acids long. For the CDR3, the DNA is TGTTCCAGCAGCCTCTCGACAGATTTGGTGTATAGCAATCAGCCCCAGCATTTT. This translates into CSSSLSTDLVYSNQPQHF.

The rearrangement links TRBV4-1 to TRBJ2-3, with D possibly being TRBD1 (6 bases). In germline, CDR1 is MGHRA, CDR2 YSYEKL. With 0 bases removed from V and 3 bases from J, the gap between germline ends came to 10 bases. This CDR3 has 15 residues. CDR3 protein: CASSQDETGTDTQYF. The CDR3 DNA is TGCGCCAGCAGCCAAGATGAAACAGGGACAGATACGCAGTATTTT.

This clone came up a few times. The gene calls are TRBV7-2 and TRBJ2-7; a possible D gene is TRBD2 (5 bases). V lost 6 bases to trimming and J lost 4 bases, with 16 bases between them. The CDR3 runs 14 residues. Germline lookup yields CDR1 SGHTA and CDR2 FQGNSA. The CDR3 sequence is CASRPSAGNYEQYF. DNA for the CDR3: TGTGCCAGCAGGCCTTCGGCGGGTAATTACGAGCAGTACTTC.

This rearrangement joins TRBV27 to TRBJ1-1; weak D call: TRBD1 (6 bases). V was clipped by 4 bases and J by 9 bases, with 27 bases between them. The CDR3 runs 17 residues. Germline V CDR1 and CDR2: MNHEY, SMNVEV (reference sequence). The CDR3 DNA reads TGTGCCAGCAGTTCAAGACAGGTCTCAGGTATCCAGGGGAAAGCTTTCTTT. The encoded protein is CASSSRQVSGIQGKAFF.

The gene calls are TRBV6-5 and TRBJ1-2, with D perhaps TRBD1 (6 bases). V was pared by 2 bases and J by 4 bases, with 14 bases between. The length of the CDR3 is 15 residues. CDR1 and CDR2 from the germline V gene are MNHEY and SVGAGI. The CDR3 loop reads CASSYRADRSYGYTF. For the CDR3, the DNA is TGTGCCAGCAGTTACCGCGCCGACAGGTCCTATGGCTACACCTTC.

The chain joins TRBV6-5 to TRBJ2-2; D call uncertain. CDR3 size: 13 residues. V gave up 4 bases and J gave up 5 bases, with 8 bases separating them. Germline-derived CDR1 and CDR2 are MNHEY and SVGAGI. The DNA for the CDR3 is TGTGCCAGCAGTTTATTCCCGACCGGGGAGCTGTTTTTT. Translation gives CASSLFPTGELFF.

This clone was detected once. The same CDR3 also results from other DNA sequences found in this sample. The chain uses TRBV7-8 and TRBJ2-3; no clear D. Germline V gives CDR1 SGHVS, CDR2 FQNEAQ. This CDR3 spans 11 amino acids. The ends were cut back, 1 base at V and 11 bases at J, with 7 bases in the middle. The CDR3 protein is CASSLVEEQYF. CDR3 DNA sequence: TGTGCCAGCAGCTTAGTAGAGGAGCAGTATTTT. The full variable domain, completed using reference TRBV7-8 and TRBJ2-3, is GAGVSQSPRYKVAKRGQDVALRCDPISGHVSLFWYQQALGQGPEFLTYFQNEAQLDKSGLPSDRFFAERPEGSVSTLKIQRTQQEDSAVYLCASSLVEEQYFGPGTRLTVL.

The V and J genes are TRBV7-2 and TRBJ1-5; 9 nucleotides align to TRBD1. The germline gives CDR1 SGHTA, CDR2 FQGNSA. With V trimmed by 1 base and J by 5 bases, 12 bases remained unmatched. The CDR3 covers 18 residues. This chain's CDR3 is CASSLGPDRGFVDQPQHF. CDR3 coding DNA: TGTGCCAGCAGCTTAGGACCGGACAGGGGATTCGTGGATCAGCCCCAGCATTTT.

This chain links TRBV12-5 with TRBJ2-7; a weak D match, TRBD1 (6 bases). V lost 5 bases to trimming and J lost 6 bases, with 23 bases between them. This CDR3 comprises 16 residues. Germline loops: CDR1 LGHNT, CDR2 FRNRAP. In nucleotides, the CDR3 is TGTGCTAGTGGTACGCCAGGACAGAGTTTTTCATCCGAGCAGTACTTC. It is translated as CASGTPGQSFSSEQYF.

The V call is TRBV18, the J call TRBJ2-7, with D unresolved. CDR1 KGHSH and CDR2 LQKENI come from the germline V gene. The CDR3 sequence is 19 residues long. Trimming pared 4 bases from V and 0 bases from J, leaving 25 bases between. The CDR3 sequence is CASSRIDKQWSSSSYEQYF. CDR3 DNA: TGTGCCAGCTCACGAATCGACAAACAGTGGTCCTCAAGCTCCTACGAGCAGTACTTC.

This clone occurred a few times. The DNA of the CDR3 is TGTGCCTGGAGTGTACTGGGCCGTCCGCCGAACACTGAAGCTTTCTTT. Encoded protein: CAWSVLGRPPNTEAFF. This sequence joins TRBV30 and TRBJ1-1, with D uncertain. The CDR3 is made up of 16 amino acids. The germline V gene has CDR1 GTSNPN and CDR2 SVGIG (reference sequence). The V and J ends lost 0 bases and 1 base respectively, with 15 bases between them.

The gene calls are TRBV1 and TRBJ1-2; the table's D call, TRBD1, was not checked against the DNA. TRBV1 is a pseudogene segment. The CDR3 runs to 17 residues. The CDR3 spells CTSSHDQGAGFLYGYTF. CDR3 nucleotide sequence: TGCACCAGCAGCCACGATCAGGGGGCAGGTTTCCTTTATGGCTACACCTTC.

This rearrangement joins TRBV5-6 to TRBJ1-2; TRBD1 is a possible D gene (5 bases). The CDR3 totals 15 residues. Germline V gene lookup returns CDR1 SGHDT and CDR2 YYEEEE. V was shortened by 4 bases and J by 2 bases, with 15 bases between the two germline ends. The CDR3 DNA reads TGTGCCAGCAGCCCAGGGAGGAGAAGCAACTATGGCTACACCTTC. This codes for CASSPGRRSNYGYTF.

The rearrangement links TRBV5-1 to TRBJ2-1; 11 nucleotides agree with TRBD2. CDR1 SGHRS and CDR2 YFSETQ come from the germline V gene. With V trimmed by 0 bases and J by 7 bases, 3 bases remained unmatched. The CDR3 sequence is 15 residues long. The CDR3 DNA sequence: TGCGCCAGCAGCTTGGAACTAGCGGGAGTAAATGAGCAGTTCTTC. It yields the protein CASSLELAGVNEQFF.

This chain joins TRBV28 and TRBJ2-1, with 10 bases matching TRBD1. Germline loops: CDR1 MDHEN, CDR2 SYDVKM. The CDR3 is made up of 19 amino acids. The V and J ends lost 8 bases and 3 bases, in that order; junction bases with no gene match: 19. CDR3 in DNA: TGTGCCAGCCATAATTCGACCGGGACAGGGGTTTTCTTCTACAATGAGCAGTTCTTC. The encoded protein is CASHNSTGTGVFFYNEQFF.

The gene calls are TRBV10-3 and TRBJ1-2, with a tentative D call TRBD1 (5 bases). Looked up from germline, CDR1 is ENHRY and CDR2 is SYGVKD. The CDR3 runs 13 residues. Trimming shortened V by 4 bases and J by 5 bases, and 11 bases separated the two germline ends. CDR3 coding DNA: TGTGCCATCAGTGCGGGGGAGGGTTATGGCTACACCTTC. Protein product: CAISAGEGYGYTF.

J is TRBJ1-5 and V is TRBV28, with D maybe TRBD1 (5 bases). The CDR3 has 15 residues. CDR1 and CDR2 (germline): MDHEN, SYDVKM. Trimming left V 7 bases short and J 2 bases short, with 15 bases between. CDR3 DNA: TGTGCCAGCACCCCCGTCGGGGGGGGCAATCAGCCCCAGCATTTT. It codes for CASTPVGGGNQPQHF.